This TCR beta chain was observed in a study of cytomegalovirus exposure and HLA in healthy donors. Study context: In a later analysis, it was reported that the roughly 120 validation repertoires had been produced on the same platform as the 670 or so repertoires belonging to the first cohort. Findings of the study overall: Researchers counted roughly 150 TCR beta chains as cytomegalovirus-associated.

About this clone: Its target is unknown.

Assay used: immunoSEQ multiplex PCR; TCRdb lists only in-frame clones, some missing. In the table there are fewer than 90,000 clones, 80% to 85% of which are singletons. There are 16 residues in the CDR3. Per the germline V gene, CDR1 is SGHNT and CDR2 is YYREEE (reference sequence). The ends were cut back, 6 bases at V and 0 bases at J, with 17 bases in the middle. The TCR originated in a woman between 18 and 30 years old in good health and CMV-seropositive. The sequenced sample was PBMCs. The rearrangement uses TRBV5-4 and TRBJ2-3; D perhaps matches TRBD1 (5 bases). CDR3 DNA sequence: TGTGCCAGCAAGACAGATCCAGGGTACAGCACAGATACGCAGTATTTT. It encodes CASKTDPGYSTDTQYF.